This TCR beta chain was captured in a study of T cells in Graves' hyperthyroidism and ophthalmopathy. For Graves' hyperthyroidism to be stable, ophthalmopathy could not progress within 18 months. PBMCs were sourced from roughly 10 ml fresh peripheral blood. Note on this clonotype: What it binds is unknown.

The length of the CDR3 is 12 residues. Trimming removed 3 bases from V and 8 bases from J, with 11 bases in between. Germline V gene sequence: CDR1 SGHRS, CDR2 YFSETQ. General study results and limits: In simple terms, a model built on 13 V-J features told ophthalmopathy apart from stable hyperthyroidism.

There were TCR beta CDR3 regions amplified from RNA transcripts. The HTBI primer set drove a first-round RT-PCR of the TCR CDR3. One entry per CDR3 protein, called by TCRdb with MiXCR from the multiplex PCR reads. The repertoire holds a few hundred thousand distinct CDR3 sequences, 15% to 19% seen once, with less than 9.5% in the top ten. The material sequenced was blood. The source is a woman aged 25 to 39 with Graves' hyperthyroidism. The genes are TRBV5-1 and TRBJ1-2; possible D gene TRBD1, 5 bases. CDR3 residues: CASSSAGSGYTF. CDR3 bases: TGCGCCAGCAGCTCCGCAGGGTCCGGCTACACCTTC.